These T cell receptor beta chains were read from a single sample in a study of PD-1 blockade in classical Hodgkin lymphoma. Sequencing was performed with immunoSEQ multiplex PCR; in TCRdb, only in-frame clones are kept and a portion is missing. The sample has roughly 48,000 clones, about nine tenths seen once; the top ten hold roughly 7.1%. The source material was peripheral blood mononuclear cells (PBMCs), sampled before the fourth cycle of nivolumab. These receptors all come from a human donor with classical Hodgkin lymphoma. Each CDR3 is given with its conserved first and last residue. Each record gives: clone size, V gene, D gene, J gene, CDR3 DNA, CDR3 protein. The D gene is left open where the match is weak. Size is omitted from some rows. Given values are once, few, many or a class for expanded clones.

-	TRBV5-1	-	TRBJ1-1	TGCGCCAGCAGCCCACAGGGAAGGACTGAAGCTTTCTTT	CASSPQGRTEAFF
-	TRBV6-5	TRBD1	TRBJ2-5	TGTGCCAGCAGTTATTCACAGGGGGCGCGGGAGACCCAGTACTTC	CASSYSQGARETQYF
-	TRBV5-4	-	TRBJ1-1	TGTGCCAGCAGCTTGGCCCAAGCGAACACTGAAGCTTTCTTT	CASSLAQANTEAFF
-	TRBV5-6	-	TRBJ1-2	TGTGCCAGCAGCGACCCGAGGGATTTTAACTATGGCTACACCTTC	CASSDPRDFNYGYTF
-	TRBV2	-	TRBJ1-3	TGTGCCAGCAGTGATAGGACAGCTGGAAACACCATATATTTT	CASSDRTAGNTIYF
-	TRBV5-8	-	TRBJ2-6	TGTGCCAGCAGCATCTCGGAAGCCAACGTCCTGACTTTC	CASSISEANVLTF
-	TRBV10-3	-	TRBJ1-2	TGTGCCATCAGTGAGGACACGAATGGCTACACCTTC	CAISEDTNGYTF
-	TRBV19	-	TRBJ1-5	TGTGCCAGTAGCCCCGCCCTTGGCAGCGGTTTTTATAGCAATCAGCCCCAGCATTTT	CASSPALGSGFYSNQPQHF
-	TRBV9	TRBD1	TRBJ2-7	TGTGCCAGCAGCGTACAAGACAGGGGCGCCGAGCAGTACTTC	CASSVQDRGAEQYF
-	TRBV5-4	-	TRBJ2-3	TGTGCCAGCAGCCCGAGGGGGAGGAGATATGGGGATACGCAGTATTTT	CASSPRGRRYGDTQYF
-	TRBV14	-	TRBJ2-6	TGTGCCAGCAGCCATCCCAGGACTGCTGGGGCCAACGTCCTGACTTTC	CASSHPRTAGANVLTF
-	TRBV28	-	TRBJ1-2	TGTGCCAGCAGTTTTGCAGGGACGTATGGCTACACCTTC	CASSFAGTYGYTF
-	TRBV6-5	-	TRBJ2-1	TGTGCCAGCAGACCCCGGGGGTACAATGAGCAGTTCTTC	CASRPRGYNEQFF
-	TRBV27	-	TRBJ1-5	TGTGCCAGCAGTTTATATTCACAGAGCAATCAGCCCCAGCATTTT	CASSLYSQSNQPQHF
-	TRBV28	-	TRBJ1-5	TGTGCCAGCCAGGTTGGGGATCAGCCCCAGCATTTT	CASQVGDQPQHF
-	TRBV5-1	TRBD1	TRBJ1-3	TGCGCCAGCAGCCCCAAATCTGCGTCAGGGGGCCTCTCTGGAAACACCATATATTTT	CASSPKSASGGLSGNTIYF
-	TRBV7-2	-	TRBJ2-7	TGTGCCAGCAGCTTAAGAGGCGCTTACGAGCAGTACTTC	CASSLRGAYEQYF
-	TRBV19	TRBD2	TRBJ2-7	TGTGCCAGTAGTGAGGGAGGGCTCGCCTACGAGCAGTACTTC	CASSEGGLAYEQYF
-	TRBV4-2	TRBD2	TRBJ2-1	TGTGCCAGCAGCCAGGCAGCGGGAGTCGACAATGAGCAGTTCTTC	CASSQAAGVDNEQFF
-	TRBV2	TRBD2	TRBJ2-3	TGTGCCAGCACCAAGACTAGCGGCCCCACAGATACGCAGTATTTT	CASTKTSGPTDTQYF
-	TRBV27	-	TRBJ2-1	TGTGCCAGCAGTCGAGGATACAATGAGCAGTTCTTC	CASSRGYNEQFF
-	TRBV2	-	TRBJ1-3	TGTGCCAGCATGAACGGCAGGGGAGGAAACACCATATATTTT	CASMNGRGGNTIYF
-	TRBV5-8	TRBD1	TRBJ2-7	TGTGCCAGCAGCTTGGGGACAGGGAATTCCTACGAGCAGTACTTC	CASSLGTGNSYEQYF
-	TRBV19	TRBD1	TRBJ1-1	TGTGCCAGTAGTATTCCCCGGGACAGGGCGCGTTCTAAGGCTTTCTTT	CASSIPRDRARSKAFF
-	TRBV6-6	-	TRBJ1-2	TGTGCCAGCAGTAGCCACAAGGACTATGGCTACACCTTC	CASSSHKDYGYTF
-	TRBV28	TRBD1	TRBJ1-3	TGTGCCAGCAGCAGGGGGCTTAGAAACACCATATATTTT	CASSRGLRNTIYF
once	TRBV19	TRBD2	TRBJ2-7	TGTGCCAGTAACAGTGGGACTACGGGCGAGCAGTACTTC	CASNSGTTGEQYF
-	TRBV29-1	-	TRBJ2-5	TGCAGCGCGCCGGCGCGTCCGGGAGCTTGGCAGACCCAGTACTTC	CSAPARPGAWQTQYF
-	TRBV18	-	TRBJ2-7	TGTGCCAGCTCACCACTAATGATGGCAGGGATCAACGAGCAGTACTTC	CASSPLMMAGINEQYF
-	TRBV5-1	TRBD1	TRBJ1-2	TGCGCCAGCAGCTCCGGGACAGGGGTTAACTATGGCTACACCTTC	CASSSGTGVNYGYTF
-	TRBV10-3	TRBD2	TRBJ2-2	TGTGCCATCAGGGGGACTAGCGGGGGAAACACCGGGGAGCTGTTTTTT	CAIRGTSGGNTGELFF
many	TRBV9	-	TRBJ2-5	TGTGCCAGCCCCGGCTGGGGACAAGAGACCCAGTACTTC	CASPGWGQETQYF
-	TRBV5-6	TRBD1	TRBJ2-5	TGTGCCAGCAGCTTCGCCCGGGACAGGGGGCAAGAGACCCAGTACTTC	CASSFARDRGQETQYF
-	TRBV7-2	-	TRBJ1-3	TGTGCCAGCAGCCCTGAGGGGTACTCTGGAAACACCATATATTTT	CASSPEGYSGNTIYF
-	TRBV2	-	TRBJ1-5	TGTGCCAGCAGTGAAATTTCGGCTAGCAATCAGCCCCAGCATTTT	CASSEISASNQPQHF
-	TRBV5-1	-	TRBJ1-4	TGCGCCAGCAGCTTGGTGTCAGCAACTAATGAAAAACTGTTTTTT	CASSLVSATNEKLFF
-	TRBV2	-	TRBJ1-6	TGTGCCAGCAGCTTTTCGAGCGCCCTACAGGGTAGAAATAATTCACCCCTCCACTTT	CASSFSSALQGRNNSPLHF
-	TRBV4-1	-	TRBJ2-3	TGCGCCAGCAGCCAAGATGGAACAGGCACAGATACGCAGTATTTT	CASSQDGTGTDTQYF
-	TRBV11-2	-	TRBJ2-2	TGTGCCAGCAGCCCGACTACTCGGAACACCGGGGAGCTGTTTTTT	CASSPTTRNTGELFF
few	TRBV2	-	TRBJ1-5	TGTGCCAGCAGTGAGGTCAGCAATCAGCCCCAGCATTTT	CASSEVSNQPQHF
-	TRBV7-9	TRBD1	TRBJ1-4	TGTGCCAGCAGCCCCCCCATAGGGGGCCGAAATGAAAAACTGTTTTTT	CASSPPIGGRNEKLFF